This T cell receptor (beta chain) was obtained from a study of blood T cell dynamics during melanoma immunotherapy. Background on the study: Metastatic melanoma patients received first-line pembrolizumab or nivolumab plus ipilimumab. Study-wide results and caveats: Clones driving repertoire changes may be melanoma-specific or general immune activation.

Assay: immunoSEQ multiplex PCR; the TCRdb copy retains only in-frame clones and omits some. The sample shows approximately 9,800 clones, 85% to 90% of them seen only once. Time point meaning: pre-treatment baseline. Disease control meant complete response, partial response or stable disease at 12 weeks. Prior systemic cancer therapy, immunosuppressant use and other active malignancies excluded patients. In regard to this clone: Antigen unknown.

This CDR3 is built from 13 residues. Germline assignment: CDR1 MNHEY and CDR2 SVGAGI. V shed 2 bases and J shed 7 bases, with 9 bases lying between them. The receptor was isolated from a human donor with melanoma. Sequences were derived from blood, sampled from a patient treated with checkpoint blockade. V is TRBV6-5 and J is TRBJ2-1; tentative D call: TRBD1 (6 bases). The CDR3 spells CASSYPDRNEQFF. CDR3 DNA sequence: TGTGCCAGCAGTTACCCAGACAGGAATGAGCAGTTCTTC.